These 32 T cell receptor beta chains came from one sample sequenced in a study of T cell changes during pregnancy in multiple sclerosis. Sequencing used immunoSEQ multiplex PCR; TCRdb keeps in-frame clones, though not all of them. Of tens of thousands of clones in the sample, just over 90% were seen once. Source: CD4+ T cells from peripheral blood mononuclear cells, taken in the third trimester of pregnancy. The receptors originated from a female donor with multiple sclerosis, enrolled in a pregnancy study.

This clone was seen a handful of times. V gene TRBV5-1 combines with J gene TRBJ1-2; 7 nucleotides match TRBD1. The junction had 11 bases not matched to a gene; V was cut back by 2 bases and J by 7 bases. CDR1 SGHRS and CDR2 YFSETQ come from the germline V gene. This CDR3 comprises 15 residues. In DNA form, the CDR3 reads TGCGCCAGCAGCTTAGGTGACAGGGTCGTACGTGGCTACACCTTC. Its protein is CASSLGDRVVRGYTF.

This clone was recorded once. This rearrangement joins TRBV18 to TRBJ1-2, with 7 bases identical to TRBD1. The ends lost 6 bases at V and 7 bases at J; junction bases unmatched: 8. From germline, CDR1 is KGHSH and CDR2 LQKENI. This CDR3 has 13 amino acids. For the CDR3, the DNA is TGTGCCAGCTCCCCCGAACAGGGGTTTGGCTACACCTTC. Translating gives CASSPEQGFGYTF. The full variable domain, its missing parts supplied by reference TRBV18 and TRBJ1-2, is NAGVMQNPRHLVRRRGQEARLRCSPMKGHSHVYWYRQLPEEGLKFMVYLQKENIIDESGMPKERFSAEFPKEGPSILRIQQVVRGDSAAYFCASSPEQGFGYTFGSGTRLTVV.

The V and J genes are TRBV6-4 and TRBJ1-5; weak D call: TRBD1 (5 bases). Trimming took off 2 bases at V and 6 bases at J, with 11 bases between the two ends. The CDR3 runs to 14 residues. In germline, CDR1 is MRHNA, CDR2 SNTAGT. The CDR3 DNA follows: TGTGCCAGCAGTGACGGAGGGGCTGGTCAGCCCCAGCATTTT. This gives the protein CASSDGGAGQPQHF.

V usage is TRBV28 and J usage is TRBJ2-7, with a possible D match to TRBD2 (5 bases). CDR3 length: 18 amino acids. The V end was cut by 5 bases, the J end by 2 bases, with 25 bases between. Germline V gene lookup returns CDR1 MDHEN and CDR2 SYDVKM. Here the CDR3 DNA reads TGTGCCAGCAGTCCTCGGGCCCGCAGCCGGGAAACTACCTACGAGCAGTACTTC. As protein: CASSPRARSRETTYEQYF.

The chain employs TRBV4-1 and TRBJ1-3, with TRBD1 identical over 11 bases. CDR1 and CDR2 (germline): MGHRA, YSYEKL. The junction had 8 bases not matched to a gene; V was cut back by 0 bases and J by 1 base. This CDR3 spans 19 amino acids. The CDR3 nucleotides read TGCGCCAGCAGCCAAGATGGCCCGGACAGGGGGCTTTCTGGAAACACCATATATTTT. Its translation: CASSQDGPDRGLSGNTIYF.

This sequence joins TRBV30 and TRBJ1-3, with D perhaps TRBD1 (6 bases). V was cut by 1 base and J by 5 bases, with 9 bases left in between. Per the germline V gene, CDR1 is GTSNPN and CDR2 is SVGIG (reference sequence). This CDR3 has 13 residues. For the CDR3, the DNA is TGTGCCTGGAGTGGGGACACGAGAAACACCATATATTTT. Its translation: CAWSGDTRNTIYF.

The J gene is TRBJ1-2, the V gene TRBV5-1; D gene ambiguous. V lost 0 bases and J lost 0, with 9 bases in between. The CDR3 length is 15 residues. Germline V CDR1 and CDR2: SGHRS, YFSETQ. CDR3 loop: CASSLDGDPNYGYTF. Written as DNA, the CDR3 is TGCGCCAGCAGCTTGGACGGAGATCCTAACTATGGCTACACCTTC.

CDR3 region: CASRSGGRGEQFF. Here the CDR3 DNA reads TGTGCCAGCAGAAGCGGGGGTAGAGGTGAGCAGTTCTTC. The chain recombines TRBV7-3 with TRBJ2-1; 8 bases fit TRBD2. Germline V gene data show CDR1 as SGHTA and CDR2 as FQGTGA. The CDR3 consists of 13 residues. The V segment lost 6 bases and the J segment 9 bases; nucleotides outside the gene matches: 7.

The CDR3 protein is CASSLGLEASTDTQYF. The CDR3 coding sequence is TGTGCCAGCAGCTTAGGACTAGAGGCTAGCACAGATACGCAGTATTTT. V gene TRBV11-3 combines with J gene TRBJ2-3; maybe TRBD2 (6 bases). CDR3 size: 16 residues. V gave up 1 base and J gave up 0 bases, with 11 bases separating them. Germline-derived CDR1 and CDR2 are SGHNT and YENEEA.

V gene TRBV10-3 combines with J gene TRBJ2-7; 10 bases are a match to TRBD1. The CDR3 covers 14 residues. CDR1 and CDR2 (germline): ENHRY, SYGVKD. The trim removed 4 bases at V and 5 bases at J, leaving 5 bases unmatched. The CDR3 coding sequence is TGTGCCATCAGTGGGAGGACAGGGGGGAACGAGCAGTACTTC. Amino acids: CAISGRTGGNEQYF.

This chain uses TRBV4-1 with TRBJ1-3; 10 nucleotides line up with TRBD1. Germline V CDR1 and CDR2: MGHRA, YSYEKL. The CDR3 sequence is 19 residues long. V dropped 0 bases and J dropped 0; count of bases not matched to a gene: 8. DNA of the CDR3: TGCGCCAGCAGCCAAGATCCCGGGACAGGGGTTCCCTCTGGAAACACCATATATTTT. As protein: CASSQDPGTGVPSGNTIYF.

V and J are TRBV9 and TRBJ1-3; 9 nucleotides agree with TRBD1. V shed 4 bases and J 0 bases; nucleotides not matched to a gene: 14. The length of the CDR3 is 19 residues. Germline loops: CDR1 SGDLS, CDR2 YYNGEE. The CDR3 nucleotides read TGTGCCAGCAGCTTGACACCCGGGACAGGGACCTACTCTGGAAACACCATATATTTT. Its protein is CASSLTPGTGTYSGNTIYF.

The V call is TRBV19, the J call TRBJ2-7, with 7 bases fitting TRBD2. CDR1 is LNHDA, CDR2 SQIVND, per germline (reference sequence). The trim removed 4 bases at V and 6 bases at J, leaving 12 bases unmatched. The CDR3 consists of 15 residues. CDR3 residues: CASSTHPAGVGEQYF. The CDR3 DNA sequence: TGTGCCAGTAGTACCCACCCGGCGGGAGTAGGCGAGCAGTACTTC.

The genes are TRBV29-1 and TRBJ2-7; TRBD1 aligns across 7 bases. CDR1 is SQVTM and CDR2 is ANQGSEA in the germline V gene. V lost 4 bases and J lost 0; bases outside the gene matches: 6. This CDR3 contains 14 residues. This CDR3 is CSVADRWSSYEQYF. CDR3 DNA sequence: TGCAGCGTTGCGGACAGGTGGAGCTCCTACGAGCAGTACTTC.

The chain carries TRBV29-1 and TRBJ1-2; the D is unclear. Germline CDR1 is SQVTM and CDR2 is ANQGSEA. V shed 1 base and J shed 4 bases, with 16 bases lying between them. The length of the CDR3 is 15 residues. The CDR3 loop reads CSVEVLGREGYGYTF. The CDR3 DNA reads as TGCAGCGTTGAAGTGCTTGGGCGGGAGGGCTATGGCTACACCTTC. Drawing the rest from reference TRBV29-1 and TRBJ1-2, the complete variable domain is SAVISQKPSRDICQRGTSLTIQCQVDSQVTMMFWYRQQPGQSLTLIATANQGSEATYESGFVIDKFPISRPNLTFSTLTVSNMSPEDSSIYLCSVEVLGREGYGYTFGSGTRLTVV.

The J gene is TRBJ1-1, the V gene TRBV5-1; TRBD1 matches 9 bases. Per the germline V gene, CDR1 is SGHRS and CDR2 is YFSETQ. This CDR3 is built from 17 residues. The junction had 10 bases not matched to a gene; V was cut back by 4 bases and J by 0 bases. CDR3: CASSRRQGGRMNTEAFF. DNA of the CDR3: TGCGCCAGCAGCCGACGACAGGGGGGTCGGATGAACACTGAAGCTTTCTTT.

The genes are TRBV6-5 and TRBJ2-7; tentatively, D is TRBD1 (6 bases). The V end lost 6 bases, the J end lost 5 bases, and 11 bases lay between the germline ends. Germline V lookup: CDR1 MNHEY, CDR2 SVGAGI. The CDR3 is made up of 12 amino acids. The DNA for the CDR3 is TGTGCCAGCAGCCGGGACACAAACGAGCAGTACTTC. Translating it yields CASSRDTNEQYF.

The genes are TRBV5-1 and TRBJ1-2; D unclear. V was pared by 3 bases and J by 6 bases, with 15 bases between. This CDR3 is 14 amino acids long. The germline V gene has CDR1 SGHRS and CDR2 YFSETQ. For the CDR3, the DNA is TGCGCCAGCAGCTCGCTACAGACGTCTCATGGCTACACCTTC. Translation gives CASSSLQTSHGYTF.

This chain uses TRBV7-6 with TRBJ2-1; TRBD2 matches at 9 bases. The J segment lost 8 bases and the V segment lost 5 bases, leaving 13 bases of the junction unmatched. The CDR3 length is 16 residues. The germline gives CDR1 SGHVS, CDR2 FNYEAQ. The CDR3 protein is CASSHSGGRARYEQFF. The CDR3 DNA is TGTGCCAGCAGCCATTCCGGCGGGAGGGCCCGTTATGAGCAGTTCTTC.

This sequence joins TRBV6-6 and TRBJ2-7, with 10 bases fitting TRBD2. There are 14 residues in the CDR3. Trimming took 7 bases from V and 7 from J; bases not matched to a gene: 10. Germline CDR1 and CDR2: MNHNY and SVGAGI (reference sequence). This CDR3 is CASTPELAGSEQYF. CDR3 coding DNA: TGTGCCAGCACTCCTGAACTAGCGGGGAGTGAGCAGTACTTC.

The rearrangement links TRBV15 to TRBJ1-1, with 7 bases matching TRBD1. Germline loops: CDR1 LNHNV, CDR2 YYDKDF (reference sequence). The length of the CDR3 is 17 residues. With V trimmed by 2 bases and J by 0 bases, 9 bases remained unmatched. The CDR3: CATSRRTGQPMNTEAFF. CDR3 in DNA: TGTGCCACCAGCAGACGAACGGGACAGCCTATGAACACTGAAGCTTTCTTT.

J is TRBJ1-2 and V is TRBV5-8, with 8 bases aligning to TRBD1. V lost 4 bases and J lost 8; bases outside the gene matches: 4. Germline values: CDR1 SGHTS, CDR2 YDEGEE. CDR3 size: 12 residues. The CDR3 reads CASSLGQGGYTF. CDR3 coding DNA: TGTGCCAGCAGCCTCGGACAGGGCGGCTACACCTTC.

V is TRBV5-1 and J is TRBJ1-1, with TRBD1 matching 8 bases. The V gene's germline CDR1 is SGHRS and CDR2 YFSETQ. The CDR3 contains 16 residues. V dropped 4 bases and J dropped 0; count of bases not matched to a gene: 8. CDR3 in DNA: TGCGCCAGCAGCCCCCCTCCGGGACAGGTGAACACTGAAGCTTTCTTT. Translation: CASSPPPGQVNTEAFF.

This clone was detected once. This sequence joins TRBV5-1 and TRBJ1-2; D might be TRBD1 (6 bases). Trimming took off 4 bases at V and 3 bases at J, with 16 bases between the two ends. The CDR3 runs 15 residues. Germline V CDR1 and CDR2: SGHRS, YFSETQ. The CDR3: CASSVAGTNHYGYTF. The CDR3 DNA follows: TGCGCCAGCAGCGTAGCCGGGACAAACCACTATGGCTACACCTTC. Based on the CDR3 plus reference TRBV5-1 and TRBJ1-2, the full variable domain is KAGVTQTPRYLIKTRGQQVTLSCSPISGHRSVSWYQQTPGQGLQFLFEYFSETQRNKGNFPGRFSGRQFSNSRSEMNVSTLELGDSALYLCASSVAGTNHYGYTFGSGTRLTVV.

The chain is built from TRBV9 and TRBJ2-2; TRBD2 matches at 7 bases. V lost 3 bases, J lost 0 bases, and 14 bases stayed unmatched. The CDR3 spans 19 residues. Germline loops: CDR1 SGDLS, CDR2 YYNGEE. This CDR3 is CASSEPLEAGRPNTGELFF. The CDR3 DNA reads as TGTGCCAGCAGCGAGCCCCTAGAAGCGGGGCGACCGAACACCGGGGAGCTGTTTTTT.

The V and J genes are TRBV7-9 and TRBJ1-1; no firm D call. V was clipped by 1 base and J by 0 bases, with 6 bases between them. The germline V gene encodes CDR1 SEHNR and CDR2 FQNEAQ (reference sequence). This CDR3 has 14 residues. In DNA form, the CDR3 reads TGTGCCAGCAGCTTAGGAGCCATGAACACTGAAGCTTTCTTT. This encodes CASSLGAMNTEAFF.

This chain joins TRBV5-1 and TRBJ1-6; 9 positions agree with TRBD1. CDR3 length: 15 amino acids. The V and J ends lost 3 bases and 7 bases, in that order; junction bases with no gene match: 5. Germline CDR1 SGHRS, CDR2 YFSETQ. CDR3 region: CASSSGQGQNSPLHF. The CDR3, as DNA: TGCGCCAGCAGCTCGGGACAGGGTCAAAATTCACCCCTCCACTTT.

The V gene is TRBV28, the J gene TRBJ1-3; 9 nucleotides agree with TRBD1. V lost 5 bases, J lost 4 bases, and 6 bases stayed unmatched. Germline CDR1 is MDHEN and CDR2 is SYDVKM. The CDR3 length is 15 residues. The CDR3 region is CASSKGTGPGNTIYF. The CDR3 DNA sequence: TGTGCCAGCAGTAAAGGGACAGGGCCCGGAAACACCATATATTTT.

V and J are TRBV27 and TRBJ2-1; possibly TRBD2 for D (6 bases). There are 14 residues in the CDR3. Germline lookup yields CDR1 MNHEY and CDR2 SMNVEV (reference sequence). V dropped 6 bases and J dropped 1 base, with 10 bases sitting between them. The CDR3 loop is CASRLARSYNEQFF. The CDR3 DNA reads TGTGCCAGCAGACTAGCTAGGTCCTACAATGAGCAGTTCTTC.

V gene TRBV7-2 combines with J gene TRBJ2-7; possibly TRBD2 for D (5 bases). Germline CDR1 SGHTA, CDR2 FQGNSA. CDR3 length: 16 residues. V dropped 4 bases and J dropped 1 base, with 17 bases sitting between them. The CDR3 spells CASSSPGWRRSYEQYF. Written as DNA, the CDR3 is TGTGCCAGCAGCTCGCCGGGCTGGCGGAGGTCCTACGAGCAGTACTTC.

J is TRBJ2-2 and V is TRBV9; TRBD1 might be the D (5 bases). The germline V and J ends were trimmed by 5 bases and 6 bases, with 20 bases remaining between them. The V gene's germline CDR1 is SGDLS and CDR2 YYNGEE. The CDR3 consists of 16 residues. In nucleotides, the CDR3 is TGTGCCAGCAGAGCTAGGGGCGACCGAGCCGCCGGGGAGCTGTTTTTT. Its translation: CASRARGDRAAGELFF.

The chain combines TRBV6-6 with TRBJ2-7, with 8 bases matching TRBD1. CDR1 and CDR2 (germline): MNHNY, SVGAGI (reference sequence). The CDR3 totals 14 residues. The V gene end was trimmed by 5 bases and the J gene end by 4 bases; junction bases not matched to a gene: 7. Here the CDR3 DNA reads TGTGCCAGCAGTAGGAGCAGGGGGCAATACGAGCAGTACTTC. Its protein is CASSRSRGQYEQYF.